The sequence of this TCR beta chain was determined in a study of T cell repertoires in aging, cancer and after chemotherapy. General study findings and limits: In healthy donors, age-related TCR diversity loss mainly reflected lost richness.

Peripheral blood genomic DNA, not sorted cells or RNA, was the template. By its share, this clonotype is medium-sized. The antigen is not known. Multiplex touch-down PCR with TRB-A/B primers amplified rearranged V-D-J TRB sequences. TCRdb ran MiXCR on the multiplex PCR reads and lists one entry per CDR3 protein. The sample records about 1,500 distinct CDR3 sequences, approximately 50% being singletons. Sequenced input: blood. The sequence was obtained from a human donor with a blood cancer.

In nucleotides, the CDR3 is TGTGCCATCAGGGGGACTAGCTCATACAATGAGCAGTTCTTC. This encodes CAIRGTSSYNEQFF. The chain uses TRBV10-3 and TRBJ2-1; 9 nucleotides align to TRBD2. This CDR3 has 14 amino acids. Germline assignment: CDR1 ENHRY and CDR2 SYGVKD. V shed 6 bases and J 4 bases; nucleotides not matched to a gene: 4.